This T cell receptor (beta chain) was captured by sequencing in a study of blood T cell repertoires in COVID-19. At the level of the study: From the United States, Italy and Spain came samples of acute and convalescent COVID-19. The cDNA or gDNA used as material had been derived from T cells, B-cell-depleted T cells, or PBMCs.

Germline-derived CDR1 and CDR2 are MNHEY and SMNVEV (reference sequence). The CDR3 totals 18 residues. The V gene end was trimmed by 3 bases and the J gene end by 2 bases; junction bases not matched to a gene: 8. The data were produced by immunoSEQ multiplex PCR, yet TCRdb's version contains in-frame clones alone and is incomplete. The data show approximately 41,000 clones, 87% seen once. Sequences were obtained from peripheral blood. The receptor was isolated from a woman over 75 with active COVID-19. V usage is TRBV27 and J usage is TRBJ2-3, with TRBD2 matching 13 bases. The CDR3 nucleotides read TGTGCCAGCAGTTTCTGGCGAGGGACTAGCGGGGACACAGATACGCAGTATTTT. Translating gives CASSFWRGTSGDTDTQYF.